This TCR beta chain was captured in a study of blood T cells in healthy people across ages. Study outcomes and limitations: A conclusive naive versus antigen-experienced comparison was prevented by the unsorted PBMCs. Long-lived donors had more naive CD4+ cells and higher diversity than aged donors.

In terms of origin and age, donors were healthy Caucasian individuals from Russia aged about 6 to 90. Turning to this clonotype: Its antigen is unidentified.

A second about 6 to 12 cycle PCR used barcoded and J-beta primers. TCRdb re-analysed the 5' RACE reads in MiXCR, keeping a single row per CDR3 protein. The repertoire holds about 680,000 distinct CDR3 sequences, with around 48% as singletons. The V gene's germline CDR1 is SQVTM and CDR2 ANQGSEA. V shed 3 bases, J shed 3 bases, and the junction held 7 bases outside the gene matches. The CDR3 is made up of 14 amino acids. This rearrangement joins TRBV29-1 to TRBJ1-1, with 7 bases that match TRBD1. The source material was blood. The TCR comes from an older woman in good health. This CDR3 reads CSVEGWGQYTEAFF. CDR3 coding DNA: TGCAGCGTTGAGGGGTGGGGACAGTACACTGAAGCTTTCTTT.